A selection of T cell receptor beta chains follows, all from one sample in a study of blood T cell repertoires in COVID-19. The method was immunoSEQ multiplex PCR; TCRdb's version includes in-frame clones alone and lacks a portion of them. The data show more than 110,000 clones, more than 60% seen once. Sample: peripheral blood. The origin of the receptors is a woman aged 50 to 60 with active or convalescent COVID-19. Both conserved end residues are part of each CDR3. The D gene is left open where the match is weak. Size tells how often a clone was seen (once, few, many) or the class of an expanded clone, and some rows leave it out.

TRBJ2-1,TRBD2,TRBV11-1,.,CASSIMTSGDYNEQFF,TGTGCCAGCAGCATCATGACTAGCGGGGACTACAATGAGCAGTTCTTC
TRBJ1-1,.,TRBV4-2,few,CASSHPGTPINTEAFF,TGTGCCAGCAGCCACCCCGGGACACCCATTAACACTGAAGCTTTCTTT
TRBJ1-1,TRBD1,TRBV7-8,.,CASSIRDRLNTEAFF,TGTGCCAGCAGCATACGGGACAGGTTGAACACTGAAGCTTTCTTT
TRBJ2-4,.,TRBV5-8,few,CASSLHRGQLAKNIQYF,TGTGCCAGCAGCTTACACAGAGGACAGCTAGCCAAAAACATTCAGTACTTC
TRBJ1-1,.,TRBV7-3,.,CASSPAGANTEAFF,TGTGCCAGCAGCCCAGCAGGGGCCAACACTGAAGCTTTCTTT
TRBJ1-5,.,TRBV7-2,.,CASSPATGNQPQHF,TGTGCCAGCAGCCCCGCGACAGGCAATCAGCCCCAGCATTTT
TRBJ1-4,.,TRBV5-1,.,CASRRTEGGEKLFF,TGCGCCAGCCGACGGACGGAGGGTGGTGAAAAACTGTTTTTT
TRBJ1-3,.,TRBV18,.,CASSLRVAKNTIYF,TGTGCCAGCTCACTCAGGGTTGCTAAAAACACCATATATTTT
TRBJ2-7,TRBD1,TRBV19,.,CASSIGQGAIYEQYF,TGTGCCAGTAGTATAGGTCAGGGGGCGATCTACGAGCAGTACTTC
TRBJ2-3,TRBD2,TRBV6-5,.,CASSQGLAGGNTQYF,TGTGCCAGCAGTCAGGGACTAGCGGGAGGGAATACGCAGTATTTT
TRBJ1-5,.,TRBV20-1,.,CSASWRGGNQPQHF,TGCAGTGCTAGTTGGCGGGGTGGAAATCAGCCCCAGCATTTT
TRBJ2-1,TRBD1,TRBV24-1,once,CATSDQTGSSYNEQFF,TGTGCCACCAGTGACCAGACAGGGAGCTCCTACAATGAGCAGTTCTTC
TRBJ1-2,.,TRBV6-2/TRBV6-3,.,CASSYLIAANYGYTF,TGTGCCAGCAGTTACTTAATCGCGGCTAACTATGGCTACACCTTC
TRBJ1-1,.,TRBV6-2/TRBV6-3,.,CASSWRDLTRNTEAFF,TGTGCCAGCAGTTGGAGGGACTTGACTAGAAACACTGAAGCTTTCTTT
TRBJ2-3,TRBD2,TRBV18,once,CASSPSGLAGDLDTQYF,TGTGCCAGCTCACCTTCCGGACTAGCGGGAGACCTGGATACGCAGTATTTT
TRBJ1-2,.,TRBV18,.,CASSLTGQPYGYTF,TGTGCCAGCTCACTAACTGGACAGCCCTATGGCTACACCTTC
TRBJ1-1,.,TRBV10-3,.,CAIRREGENTEAFF,TGTGCCATCAGAAGGGAAGGGGAGAACACTGAAGCTTTCTTT
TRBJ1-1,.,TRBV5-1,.,CASSLELLTGAFF,TGCGCCAGCAGCTTGGAACTCTTGACGGGAGCTTTCTTT
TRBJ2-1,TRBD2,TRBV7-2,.,CASSRTGTSAINEQFF,TGTGCCAGCAGCAGAACCGGGACTAGTGCTATTAATGAGCAGTTCTTC
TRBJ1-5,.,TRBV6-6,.,CDSKALVSNQPQHF,TGCGATTCAAAAGCATTAGTGAGCAATCAGCCCCAGCATTTT
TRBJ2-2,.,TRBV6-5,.,CASVGLGELFF,TGTGCCAGCGTGGGCCTAGGGGAGCTGTTTTTT
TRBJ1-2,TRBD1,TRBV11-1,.,CASSPGQGAYYGYTF,TGTGCCAGCAGCCCCGGACAGGGGGCTTACTATGGCTACACCTTC
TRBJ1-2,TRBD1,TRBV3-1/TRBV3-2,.,CASSPGTGGTYGYTF,TGTGCCAGCAGCCCCGGGACAGGGGGGACCTATGGCTACACCTTC
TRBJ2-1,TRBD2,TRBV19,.,CASSISGGPNYNEQFF,TGTGCCAGCAGTATAAGCGGGGGTCCCAATTACAATGAGCAGTTCTTC
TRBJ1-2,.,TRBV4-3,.,CASSHGAGGGEDGYTF,TGCGCCAGCAGCCATGGTGCAGGTGGGGGGGAAGATGGCTACACCTTC
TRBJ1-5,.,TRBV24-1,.,CATSEAGAQSQPQHF,TGTGCCACCAGTGAGGCAGGGGCGCAAAGTCAGCCCCAGCATTTT
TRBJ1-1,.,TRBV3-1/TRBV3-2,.,CASSQGRGTEAFF,TGTGCCAGCAGCCAGGGCAGGGGCACTGAAGCTTTCTTT
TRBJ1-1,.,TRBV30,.,CAWSRTNNEAFF,TGTGCCTGGAGTCGGACTAACAATGAAGCTTTCTTT
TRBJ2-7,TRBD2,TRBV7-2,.,CASSLRPLADASYEQYF,TGTGCCAGCAGCCTACGACCACTAGCGGACGCCTCCTACGAGCAGTACTTC
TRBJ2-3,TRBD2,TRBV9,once,CASSAPPRTSGSPRGTDTQYF,TGTGCCAGCAGCGCCCCCCCTCGGACTAGCGGGAGCCCTCGAGGCACAGATACGCAGTATTTT
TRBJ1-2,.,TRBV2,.,CARTSSYGYTF,TGTGCCCGGACTTCAAGCTATGGCTACACCTTC
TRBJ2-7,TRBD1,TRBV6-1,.,CASSASGTVFSYEQYF,TGTGCCAGCAGTGCATCCGGGACAGTCTTCTCCTACGAGCAGTACTTC
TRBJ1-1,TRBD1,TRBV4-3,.,CASSQGLGQVETEAFF,TGCGCCAGCAGCCAAGGCCTAGGACAGGTGGAAACTGAAGCTTTCTTT
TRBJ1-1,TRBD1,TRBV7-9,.,CASGGDSYMNTEAFF,TGTGCCAGCGGTGGGGACAGCTACATGAACACTGAAGCTTTCTTT
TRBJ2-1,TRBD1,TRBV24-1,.,CATRGQGALGNEQFF,TGTGCCACCAGGGGGCAGGGGGCGCTTGGCAATGAGCAGTTCTTC
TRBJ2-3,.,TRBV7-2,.,CASSLGFAGGTDTQYF,TGTGCCAGCAGCTTAGGATTTGCAGGGGGCACAGATACGCAGTATTTT
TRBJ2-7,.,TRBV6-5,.,CASSYEAGDEQYF,TGTGCCAGCAGTTATGAGGCCGGCGACGAGCAGTACTTC
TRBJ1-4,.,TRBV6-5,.,CASKGPAEKLFF,TGTGCCAGCAAAGGTCCAGCGGAAAAACTGTTTTTT
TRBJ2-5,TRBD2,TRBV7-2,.,CASSPEAGRTQYF,TGTGCCAGCAGCCCCGAAGCGGGGCGGACCCAGTACTTC
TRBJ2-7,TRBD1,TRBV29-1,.,CSVVGQGSYEQYF,TGCAGCGTTGTGGGACAGGGCTCCTACGAGCAGTACTTC
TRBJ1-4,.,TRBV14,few,CASSQDGTREEKLFF,TGTGCCAGCAGCCAAGACGGGACACGAGAAGAAAAACTGTTTTTT
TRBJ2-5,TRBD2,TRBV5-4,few,CASSLLVLAGGGPQETQYF,TGTGCCAGCAGCTTGTTGGTACTAGCGGGGGGAGGACCTCAAGAGACCCAGTACTTC
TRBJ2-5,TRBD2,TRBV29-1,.,CSGGTSGRETQYF,TGCAGCGGTGGGACTAGCGGGAGAGAGACCCAGTACTTC
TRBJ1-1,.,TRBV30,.,CAWSVRKGVISEAFF,TGTGCCTGGAGTGTACGTAAGGGAGTTATCTCTGAAGCTTTCTTT
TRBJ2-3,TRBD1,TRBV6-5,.,CASSFLGQGLPDTQYF,TGTGCCAGCAGTTTCCTGGGACAGGGGCTCCCAGATACGCAGTATTTT